This record covers a single T cell receptor beta chain. The antigen is not known. The data were taken from a study of cytomegalovirus exposure and HLA in healthy donors. Study conclusions and caveats: Later analysis indicated greater clonal expansion among HLA-associated TCR beta chains than among equally common other chains.

V lost 0 bases to trimming and J lost 4 bases, with 15 bases between them. CDR3 length: 16 amino acids. Germline V gene sequence: CDR1 WNHNN, CDR2 SYGVQD (reference sequence). The study ran its PCR with 60 Vbeta and 13 Jbeta primers. Repertoires were generated with immunoSEQ multiplex PCR, while TCRdb's copy carries only in-frame clones and drops some. This table has some 200,000 clones, about four fifths appearing once. What was sequenced was PBMCs. The receptor's source is a woman between 18 and 29 years old in good health and CMV-seronegative. The rearrangement joins TRBV10-1 to TRBJ1-1; D gene ambiguous. CDR3 nucleotides: TGCGCCAGCAGTGAGTCGAGGGTCGCCGCGGGCACTGAAGCTTTCTTT. Translating gives CASSESRVAAGTEAFF.